This T cell receptor beta chain was documented in a study of blood T cell repertoires in COVID-19. Whole-study context: The origin of the acute and convalescent COVID-19 samples was the United States, Italy and Spain. Sample material is recorded as cDNA or gDNA derived from T cells, B-cell-depleted T cells, or PBMCs.

In the authors' workflow: Amplifying reference gene primers gave estimates of nucleated cell counts. Assay: immunoSEQ multiplex PCR; the TCRdb copy retains only in-frame clones and omits some. V, J and clone size are those of that table, while D and trimming were read from the DNA. Of under 25,000 clones in the sample, approximately 89% were seen once. The CDR3 covers 15 residues. In germline, CDR1 is LNHDA, CDR2 SQIVND (reference sequence). V shed 2 bases and J 2 bases; nucleotides not matched to a gene: 1. This clone was detected only once. The chain carries TRBV19 and TRBJ1-4, with 8 nucleotides matching TRBD1. This TCR came from a human donor in a cohort sampled during active COVID-19. The source material was peripheral blood. Here the CDR3 DNA reads TGTGCCAGTAGTATACGGACAGGGACTAATGAAAAACTGTTTTTT. Protein: CASSIRTGTNEKLFF.